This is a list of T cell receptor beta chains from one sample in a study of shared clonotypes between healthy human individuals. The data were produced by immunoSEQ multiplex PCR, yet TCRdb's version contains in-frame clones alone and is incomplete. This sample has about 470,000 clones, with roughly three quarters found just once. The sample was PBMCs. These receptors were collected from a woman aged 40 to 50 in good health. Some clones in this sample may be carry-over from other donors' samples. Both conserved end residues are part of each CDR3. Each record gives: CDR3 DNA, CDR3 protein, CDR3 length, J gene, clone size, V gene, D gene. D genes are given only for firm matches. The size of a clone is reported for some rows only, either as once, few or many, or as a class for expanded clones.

cdr3_nt: TGTGCCAGCAGTGCCCGGGACGTCGATGAGCAGTTCTTC; cdr3_aa: CASSARDVDEQFF; cdr3_length: 13; j_call: TRBJ2-1; clone_size: .; v_call: TRBV6-4; d_call: .
cdr3_nt: TGTGCCAGCAGTCTAGGGACTAGCGGGAGCCTCTCCTACGAGCAGTACTTC; cdr3_aa: CASSLGTSGSLSYEQYF; cdr3_length: 17; j_call: TRBJ2-7; clone_size: .; v_call: TRBV27; d_call: TRBD2
cdr3_nt: TGTGCCAGCAGCGTAGGAAGCGGGGGTTCCAAAAACATTCAGTACTTC; cdr3_aa: CASSVGSGGSKNIQYF; cdr3_length: 16; j_call: TRBJ2-4; clone_size: .; v_call: TRBV9; d_call: TRBD2
cdr3_nt: TGTGCCAGCAGCCTTCCGACCTCACACAATGAGCAGTTCTTC; cdr3_aa: CASSLPTSHNEQFF; cdr3_length: 14; j_call: TRBJ2-1; clone_size: once; v_call: TRBV7-2; d_call: .
cdr3_nt: TGTGCCAGCAGCGCCGGGACTAGCGTTATCTACGAGCAGTACTTC; cdr3_aa: CASSAGTSVIYEQYF; cdr3_length: 15; j_call: TRBJ2-7; clone_size: .; v_call: TRBV11-2; d_call: TRBD2
cdr3_nt: TGTGCCAGCAGTGTCGACAGGAACTATGGCTACACCTTC; cdr3_aa: CASSVDRNYGYTF; cdr3_length: 13; j_call: TRBJ1-2; clone_size: .; v_call: TRBV6-6; d_call: .
cdr3_nt: TGTGCCAGCAGCCAACGGGACAAAGACTACGAGCAGTACTTC; cdr3_aa: CASSQRDKDYEQYF; cdr3_length: 14; j_call: TRBJ2-7; clone_size: .; v_call: TRBV4-2; d_call: .
cdr3_nt: TGTGCCAGCAGCGGCCGGGACAGGGGATTGCAGTTCTTC; cdr3_aa: CASSGRDRGLQFF; cdr3_length: 13; j_call: TRBJ2-1; clone_size: .; v_call: TRBV9; d_call: TRBD1
cdr3_nt: TGCGCCAGCATCCCGGGACTAACGTCCTACGAGCAGTACTTC; cdr3_aa: CASIPGLTSYEQYF; cdr3_length: 14; j_call: TRBJ2-7; clone_size: many; v_call: TRBV10-2; d_call: TRBD2
cdr3_nt: TGTGCCAGCTTTATCGTGGGTACCGGGGAGCTGTTTTTT; cdr3_aa: CASFIVGTGELFF; cdr3_length: 13; j_call: TRBJ2-2; clone_size: .; v_call: TRBV2; d_call: .
cdr3_nt: TGTGCCAGCAGCTTTGGGGGAAAACCTCAAGAGACCCAGTACTTC; cdr3_aa: CASSFGGKPQETQYF; cdr3_length: 15; j_call: TRBJ2-5; clone_size: .; v_call: TRBV11-2; d_call: .
cdr3_nt: TGTGCCATCAGTGTCCCTCCGAGCGGTCAAAACGGGGCCTACGAGCAGTACTTC; cdr3_aa: CAISVPPSGQNGAYEQYF; cdr3_length: 18; j_call: TRBJ2-7; clone_size: .; v_call: TRBV10-3; d_call: .
cdr3_nt: TGTGCCTGGGGAGAACAGGGCATTACTGGGGCTTTCTTT; cdr3_aa: CAWGEQGITGAFF; cdr3_length: 13; j_call: TRBJ1-1; clone_size: many; v_call: TRBV30; d_call: .
cdr3_nt: TGTGCCAGCTCACGACTAGCGGGAGCTGGAGATACGCAGTATTTT; cdr3_aa: CASSRLAGAGDTQYF; cdr3_length: 15; j_call: TRBJ2-3; clone_size: .; v_call: TRBV2; d_call: TRBD2
cdr3_nt: TGCAGCGTTGACAGCTCTGGGGCCAACGTCCTGACTTTC; cdr3_aa: CSVDSSGANVLTF; cdr3_length: 13; j_call: TRBJ2-6; clone_size: .; v_call: TRBV29-1; d_call: .
cdr3_nt: TGTGCCAGCAGACGTGAAAGGTATGGCTACACCTTC; cdr3_aa: CASRRERYGYTF; cdr3_length: 12; j_call: TRBJ1-2; clone_size: .; v_call: TRBV28; d_call: .
cdr3_nt: TGTGCCAGCAGACTCATGACAGAGGGCTATGGCGAGCAGTACTTC; cdr3_aa: CASRLMTEGYGEQYF; cdr3_length: 15; j_call: TRBJ2-7; clone_size: .; v_call: TRBV2; d_call: .
cdr3_nt: TGTGCCTGGAGGGCCCGGGGCACGGGCCAGCGGGCTATGAACACTGAAGCTTTCTTT; cdr3_aa: CAWRARGTGQRAMNTEAFF; cdr3_length: 19; j_call: TRBJ1-1; clone_size: .; v_call: TRBV30; d_call: .
cdr3_nt: TGTGCCAGCAGTCGGGACGGAGGCTACGAGCAGTACTTC; cdr3_aa: CASSRDGGYEQYF; cdr3_length: 13; j_call: TRBJ2-7; clone_size: .; v_call: TRBV2; d_call: .
cdr3_nt: TGCAGTGCCGTCCCGGCAGGGAGTAAATACTTC; cdr3_aa: CSAVPAGSKYF; cdr3_length: 11; j_call: TRBJ2-7; clone_size: .; v_call: TRBV20-1; d_call: .
cdr3_nt: TGTGCCAGCAGCCGTCCAGGGGCGGGTGAAAAACTGTTTTTT; cdr3_aa: CASSRPGAGEKLFF; cdr3_length: 14; j_call: TRBJ1-4; clone_size: .; v_call: TRBV25-1; d_call: .
cdr3_nt: TGTGCCAGCAGCCCAAACCCCTCCCCTGGGGCCAACGTCCTGACTTTC; cdr3_aa: CASSPNPSPGANVLTF; cdr3_length: 16; j_call: TRBJ2-6; clone_size: .; v_call: TRBV7-9; d_call: .
cdr3_nt: TGTGCCAGCAGCCAAGCGGGAACAGTGTACAATGAGCAGTTCTTC; cdr3_aa: CASSQAGTVYNEQFF; cdr3_length: 15; j_call: TRBJ2-1; clone_size: .; v_call: TRBV11-3; d_call: TRBD2
cdr3_nt: TGTGCCAGCAGCTTGGGAGGGGGCGGTGGAAACACCATATATTTT; cdr3_aa: CASSLGGGGGNTIYF; cdr3_length: 15; j_call: TRBJ1-3; clone_size: .; v_call: TRBV5-4; d_call: TRBD1
cdr3_nt: TGTGCCATCAGTGAGCACGACGGTACGAACACTGAAGCTTTCTTT; cdr3_aa: CAISEHDGTNTEAFF; cdr3_length: 15; j_call: TRBJ1-1; clone_size: few; v_call: TRBV10-3; d_call: .
cdr3_nt: TGTGCCAGCAGCCTCGGAGGGGGTCGAGCTAACTATGGCTACACCTTC; cdr3_aa: CASSLGGGRANYGYTF; cdr3_length: 16; j_call: TRBJ1-2; clone_size: .; v_call: TRBV2; d_call: .
cdr3_nt: TGTGCCATCAGTGCGGGGGTTCAAGAGACCCAGTACTTC; cdr3_aa: CAISAGVQETQYF; cdr3_length: 13; j_call: TRBJ2-5; clone_size: .; v_call: TRBV10-3; d_call: .
cdr3_nt: TGTGCCAGCCAGCCGACCCGGGACAGGGGGCGAAACTATGGCTACACCTTC; cdr3_aa: CASQPTRDRGRNYGYTF; cdr3_length: 17; j_call: TRBJ1-2; clone_size: few; v_call: TRBV25-1; d_call: TRBD1
cdr3_nt: TGCAGCGTTGACCCGACTCAATCTGTGTATGGCTACACCTTC; cdr3_aa: CSVDPTQSVYGYTF; cdr3_length: 14; j_call: TRBJ1-2; clone_size: .; v_call: TRBV29-1; d_call: .
cdr3_nt: TGTGCCTCCCGGGGACTAGCGGGCACCGGGGAGCTGTTTTTT; cdr3_aa: CASRGLAGTGELFF; cdr3_length: 14; j_call: TRBJ2-2; clone_size: .; v_call: TRBV30; d_call: TRBD2
cdr3_nt: TGTGCCAGCAGGACACAGAAAAATAGCAATCAGCCCCAGCATTTT; cdr3_aa: CASRTQKNSNQPQHF; cdr3_length: 15; j_call: TRBJ1-5; clone_size: .; v_call: TRBV11-3; d_call: .
cdr3_nt: TGTGCTAGTGGGACTAGCGGGTGGGGCAATGAGCAGTTCTTC; cdr3_aa: CASGTSGWGNEQFF; cdr3_length: 14; j_call: TRBJ2-1; clone_size: .; v_call: TRBV12-5; d_call: TRBD2
cdr3_nt: TGTGCCAGCAGCTCCAGTCTCGCCACCGTTCGGAATGAGCAGTTCTTC; cdr3_aa: CASSSSLATVRNEQFF; cdr3_length: 16; j_call: TRBJ2-1; clone_size: .; v_call: TRBV5-4; d_call: .
cdr3_nt: TGCGCCAGCAGCTTAGGGACTATCGCAGATACGCAGTATTTT; cdr3_aa: CASSLGTIADTQYF; cdr3_length: 14; j_call: TRBJ2-3; clone_size: .; v_call: TRBV5-1; d_call: TRBD2
cdr3_nt: TGTGCCAGCAGTCTAGCCCGGGGGGCTGTGGAGGGCTACACCTTC; cdr3_aa: CASSLARGAVEGYTF; cdr3_length: 15; j_call: TRBJ1-2; clone_size: .; v_call: TRBV7-2; d_call: .
cdr3_nt: TGTGCCAGCTCACCCCTCACCGGGACAGGGGACGAGCAGTACTTC; cdr3_aa: CASSPLTGTGDEQYF; cdr3_length: 15; j_call: TRBJ2-7; clone_size: .; v_call: TRBV18; d_call: TRBD1
cdr3_nt: TGTGCCAGCAGTTTAAGTCAGGGGACCTACGAGCAGTACTTC; cdr3_aa: CASSLSQGTYEQYF; cdr3_length: 14; j_call: TRBJ2-7; clone_size: .; v_call: TRBV28; d_call: .
cdr3_nt: TGTGCCAGCAGCTCCCAACGGGGCGGTGAGCAGTACTTC; cdr3_aa: CASSSQRGGEQYF; cdr3_length: 13; j_call: TRBJ2-7; clone_size: .; v_call: TRBV7-9; d_call: .
cdr3_nt: TGTGCCAGCAGCTTGGAAAGTGACAGGGGCTACATTCAGTACTTC; cdr3_aa: CASSLESDRGYIQYF; cdr3_length: 15; j_call: TRBJ2-4; clone_size: .; v_call: TRBV5-4; d_call: TRBD1
cdr3_nt: TGTGCCAGCACCCGGAGGGATGGAGATACGCAGTATTTT; cdr3_aa: CASTRRDGDTQYF; cdr3_length: 13; j_call: TRBJ2-3; clone_size: .; v_call: TRBV27; d_call: .
cdr3_nt: TGTGCCAGTAGTATAGATCGGCTAGCGGGAGGCAATGAGCAGTTCTTC; cdr3_aa: CASSIDRLAGGNEQFF; cdr3_length: 16; j_call: TRBJ2-1; clone_size: .; v_call: TRBV19; d_call: TRBD2
cdr3_nt: TGTGCCAGCAAATTAAGGGGTGGGCCCGGGCGGACCCAGTACTTC; cdr3_aa: CASKLRGGPGRTQYF; cdr3_length: 15; j_call: TRBJ2-5; clone_size: few; v_call: TRBV28; d_call: .
cdr3_nt: TGTGCCAGCAGCTTGAGGGGACAGGCCGAAGGAGATACGCAGTATTTT; cdr3_aa: CASSLRGQAEGDTQYF; cdr3_length: 16; j_call: TRBJ2-3; clone_size: .; v_call: TRBV7-8; d_call: TRBD1
cdr3_nt: TGTGCCAGTAGTATTAGCGATGAGCAGTTCTTC; cdr3_aa: CASSISDEQFF; cdr3_length: 11; j_call: TRBJ2-1; clone_size: .; v_call: TRBV19; d_call: .
cdr3_nt: TGTGCCTGGTCCCGGACTAGCGGGAGCCTAAGCACAGATACGCAGTATTTT; cdr3_aa: CAWSRTSGSLSTDTQYF; cdr3_length: 17; j_call: TRBJ2-3; clone_size: .; v_call: TRBV30; d_call: TRBD2
cdr3_nt: TGCAGCGTTGAGGAGTCCGGGGGCGGCTACACCTTC; cdr3_aa: CSVEESGGGYTF; cdr3_length: 12; j_call: TRBJ1-2; clone_size: .; v_call: TRBV29-1; d_call: .
cdr3_nt: TGTGCCAGCAGTGGAGACAGAGTGGGCGAGCAGTACTTC; cdr3_aa: CASSGDRVGEQYF; cdr3_length: 13; j_call: TRBJ2-7; clone_size: few; v_call: TRBV2; d_call: .
cdr3_nt: TGTGCCAGCAGTCCCCCGGACAGGTTGCTCTACGAGCAGTACTTC; cdr3_aa: CASSPPDRLLYEQYF; cdr3_length: 15; j_call: TRBJ2-7; clone_size: .; v_call: TRBV28; d_call: TRBD1
cdr3_nt: TGCAGCGTGGAGGATGAGACCCAGTACTTC; cdr3_aa: CSVEDETQYF; cdr3_length: 10; j_call: TRBJ2-5; clone_size: .; v_call: TRBV29-1; d_call: .
cdr3_nt: TGTGCTAGTGGTTTGGCAGGGACTAGCTCCTACGAGCAGTACTTC; cdr3_aa: CASGLAGTSSYEQYF; cdr3_length: 15; j_call: TRBJ2-7; clone_size: .; v_call: TRBV12-5; d_call: TRBD2